This T cell receptor beta chain was sequenced in a study of vaccination effects on CD4 cells after COVID-19. The CDR3 is 16 residues long. CDR1 MNHEY and CDR2 SVGAGI come from the germline V gene. Trimming took off 0 bases at V and 0 bases at J, with 11 bases between the two ends. Within the ViraFEST assay, antigen-specific CD4+ T cells underwent expansion with viral peptide pools prior to sequencing. Once cultured for nine to ten days, the cells underwent separation to obtain CD4+ T cells. Participants each got two BNT162b2 or mRNA-1273 vaccine doses. A note on this clone: Its antigen is undetermined.

TCRdb's copy holds only in-frame clones and misses some; the assay was immunoSEQ multiplex PCR. The data contain about 66,000 clones, about 80% of them singletons. The sample was CD4+ T cells from PBMCs cultured with HCoV-OC43 spike peptides, taken after COVID-19 vaccination. Subset specified: HCoV-OC43 spike overlapping peptide pool stimulation. The gene calls are TRBV6-5 and TRBJ1-2; D unresolved. The clonotype was recovered from a human donor who received a COVID-19 vaccine. In DNA, the CDR3 is TGTGCCAGCAGTTACTCCGGAGGGCCAACTAACTATGGCTACACCTTC. Translating it yields CASSYSGGPTNYGYTF.